A selection of T cell receptor beta chains follows, all from one sample in a study of cytomegalovirus exposure and HLA in healthy donors. TCRdb's copy holds only in-frame clones and misses some; the assay was immunoSEQ multiplex PCR. The data hold about 80,000 clones, with roughly 80% observed a single time. Sequenced: PBMCs. These TCRs come from a woman in her forties in good health and CMV-seronegative. The CDR3 runs from the conserved cysteine through the conserved F or W. Fields, in order: D gene, clone size, V gene, J gene, CDR3 DNA, CDR3 protein. A D gene is named only where the DNA matches it firmly. Rows may omit the clone size; those that give it use once, few, many or a size class.

d_call: NA; clone_size: NA; v_call: TRBV19; j_call: TRBJ2-7; cdr3_nt: TGTGCCAGTAGTATCTGGGGGGAATACGAGCAGTACTTC; cdr3_aa: CASSIWGEYEQYF
d_call: NA; clone_size: NA; v_call: TRBV15; j_call: TRBJ1-2; cdr3_nt: TGTGCCACCAGCAGAGCAGGGGCGGGCTATGGCTACACCTTC; cdr3_aa: CATSRAGAGYGYTF
d_call: NA; clone_size: NA; v_call: TRBV28; j_call: TRBJ1-1; cdr3_nt: TGTGCCAGCACGGCAGCGCAAGCTTTCTTT; cdr3_aa: CASTAAQAFF
d_call: TRBD1; clone_size: few; v_call: TRBV10-1; j_call: TRBJ2-2; cdr3_nt: TGCGCCAGCACCCAGGACAGGACCACCGGGGAGCTGTTTTTT; cdr3_aa: CASTQDRTTGELFF
d_call: TRBD1; clone_size: NA; v_call: TRBV13; j_call: TRBJ2-7; cdr3_nt: TGTGCCAGCAGCGCCGGGACAGGGTACAACGAGCAGTACTTC; cdr3_aa: CASSAGTGYNEQYF
d_call: NA; clone_size: NA; v_call: TRBV12-5; j_call: TRBJ2-1; cdr3_nt: TGTGCTAGTGGTTTACTCACGCCTCATCTGCGGGGGCCCATCTCCTACAATGAGCAGTTCTTC; cdr3_aa: CASGLLTPHLRGPISYNEQFF
d_call: TRBD2; clone_size: NA; v_call: TRBV15; j_call: TRBJ2-3; cdr3_nt: TGTGCCACCAGCAGGTCGACTAGCGGTCTCACAGATACGCAGTATTTT; cdr3_aa: CATSRSTSGLTDTQYF
d_call: TRBD1; clone_size: NA; v_call: TRBV19; j_call: TRBJ2-5; cdr3_nt: TGTGCCAGTAGTACCCCCGGGACAGGAGTGGAGACCCAGTACTTC; cdr3_aa: CASSTPGTGVETQYF
d_call: TRBD2; clone_size: NA; v_call: TRBV10-3; j_call: TRBJ2-1; cdr3_nt: TGTGCCACCTTAGCGGGAGCCTACAATGAGCAGTTCTTC; cdr3_aa: CATLAGAYNEQFF
d_call: NA; clone_size: NA; v_call: TRBV5-1; j_call: TRBJ2-1; cdr3_nt: TGCGCCAGCAGCTTTTCTACGGGCAATGAGCAGTTCTTC; cdr3_aa: CASSFSTGNEQFF
d_call: NA; clone_size: NA; v_call: TRBV6-4; j_call: TRBJ2-1; cdr3_nt: TGTGCCAGCACCCACCGGGACTACAATGAGCAGTTCTTC; cdr3_aa: CASTHRDYNEQFF
d_call: TRBD1; clone_size: NA; v_call: TRBV11-2; j_call: TRBJ2-7; cdr3_nt: TGTGCCAGCAGCCTCGGGACAGGGGGATTAGGGTCCTACGAGCAGTACTTC; cdr3_aa: CASSLGTGGLGSYEQYF
d_call: TRBD2; clone_size: NA; v_call: TRBV18; j_call: TRBJ2-1; cdr3_nt: TGTGCCAGCTCACCGTTGACTAGCGGACCCTACAATGAGCAGTTCTTC; cdr3_aa: CASSPLTSGPYNEQFF
d_call: NA; clone_size: NA; v_call: TRBV15; j_call: TRBJ1-5; cdr3_nt: TGTGCCACCAGCTCCCCTCGGGGTGGGGATCAGCCCCAGCATTTT; cdr3_aa: CATSSPRGGDQPQHF
d_call: NA; clone_size: few; v_call: TRBV6-1; j_call: TRBJ1-5; cdr3_nt: TGTGCCAGCAGTGTCGACAGTACCAATCAGCCCCAGCATTTT; cdr3_aa: CASSVDSTNQPQHF
d_call: NA; clone_size: once; v_call: TRBV7-8; j_call: TRBJ2-5; cdr3_nt: TGTGCCAGCAGCATACGGGACGCGGGACTTGTGGAGCAAGAGGGTCAGTACTTC; cdr3_aa: CASSIRDAGLVEQEGQYF
d_call: TRBD2; clone_size: NA; v_call: TRBV5-4; j_call: TRBJ2-5; cdr3_nt: TGTGCCAGCAGCTTGGTCCCTGGGACTAGTAAGGCCCAAGAGACCCAGTACTTC; cdr3_aa: CASSLVPGTSKAQETQYF
d_call: NA; clone_size: NA; v_call: TRBV18; j_call: TRBJ1-2; cdr3_nt: TGTGCCAGCTCACGCACGGACACAGATAGCGGCGGCTACACCTTC; cdr3_aa: CASSRTDTDSGGYTF
d_call: TRBD1; clone_size: NA; v_call: TRBV19; j_call: TRBJ1-2; cdr3_nt: TGTGCCAGTAGTATCGACAGGGTCTCGCCCTATGGCTACACCTTC; cdr3_aa: CASSIDRVSPYGYTF
d_call: NA; clone_size: NA; v_call: TRBV2; j_call: TRBJ1-4; cdr3_nt: TGTGCCAGCATTCTAGACCAAAATGAAAAACTGTTTTTT; cdr3_aa: CASILDQNEKLFF
d_call: NA; clone_size: NA; v_call: TRBV30; j_call: TRBJ1-1; cdr3_nt: TGTGCCTGGAGTGTACGAGACAGTGAAGCTTTCTTT; cdr3_aa: CAWSVRDSEAFF
d_call: TRBD1; clone_size: NA; v_call: TRBV2; j_call: TRBJ1-4; cdr3_nt: TGTGCCAGTATGACAGGGGGGAATGAAAAACTGTTTTTT; cdr3_aa: CASMTGGNEKLFF
d_call: NA; clone_size: NA; v_call: TRBV5-4; j_call: TRBJ1-1; cdr3_nt: TGTGCCAGCAGCTTGTATATGAACACTGAAGCTTTCTTT; cdr3_aa: CASSLYMNTEAFF
d_call: NA; clone_size: NA; v_call: TRBV7-8; j_call: TRBJ2-1; cdr3_nt: TGTGCCAGCAGCTTAGCGACTCAAGGGGGTTCGAATGAGCAGTTCTTC; cdr3_aa: CASSLATQGGSNEQFF
d_call: NA; clone_size: NA; v_call: TRBV21-1; j_call: TRBJ1-2; cdr3_nt: TGTGCCAGCAGCGAGGGAGGGACAGGGGTAGGCTACACCTTC; cdr3_aa: CASSEGGTGVGYTF
d_call: NA; clone_size: NA; v_call: TRBV5-6; j_call: TRBJ2-7; cdr3_nt: TGTGCCAGCAGCTTGGCCGGCTGGAGCTCCTACGAGCAGTACTTC; cdr3_aa: CASSLAGWSSYEQYF
d_call: NA; clone_size: NA; v_call: TRBV7-9; j_call: TRBJ1-4; cdr3_nt: TGTGCCAGCAGCTTAGGAGGCCGTAAGTTGGGTGAAAAACTGTTTTTT; cdr3_aa: CASSLGGRKLGEKLFF
d_call: NA; clone_size: few; v_call: TRBV5-4; j_call: TRBJ2-1; cdr3_nt: TGTGCCAGCAGCCCTACTAACAATGAGCAGTTCTTC; cdr3_aa: CASSPTNNEQFF
d_call: TRBD2; clone_size: few; v_call: TRBV6-1; j_call: TRBJ2-7; cdr3_nt: TGTGCCAGCAGCGTAGCGGGGGGGAGCTCCTACGAGCAGTACTTC; cdr3_aa: CASSVAGGSSYEQYF
d_call: NA; clone_size: NA; v_call: TRBV18; j_call: TRBJ1-2; cdr3_nt: TGTGCCAGCTCACCATCGGTCCCGGCAGGCTATGGCTACACCTTC; cdr3_aa: CASSPSVPAGYGYTF
d_call: NA; clone_size: NA; v_call: TRBV25-1; j_call: TRBJ1-1; cdr3_nt: TGTGCCAGCATCCAGAGTGGGAGAGCAGCTGAAGCTTTCTTT; cdr3_aa: CASIQSGRAAEAFF
d_call: TRBD1; clone_size: NA; v_call: TRBV29-1; j_call: TRBJ2-5; cdr3_nt: TGCAGCGTTGGCAGGGGACAGACTAAAGAGACCCAGTACTTC; cdr3_aa: CSVGRGQTKETQYF
d_call: TRBD2; clone_size: NA; v_call: TRBV7-9; j_call: TRBJ2-7; cdr3_nt: TGTGCCAGCAGCTCTTCCTTAGCGGGAGCCAAGGGGGAGCAGTACTTC; cdr3_aa: CASSSSLAGAKGEQYF
d_call: NA; clone_size: NA; v_call: TRBV4-1; j_call: TRBJ1-2; cdr3_nt: TGCGCCAGCAGCCAAGAATCCAGGGGACGAGGCTACACCTTC; cdr3_aa: CASSQESRGRGYTF
d_call: NA; clone_size: NA; v_call: TRBV4-1; j_call: TRBJ2-7; cdr3_nt: TGCGCCAGCAGCCAAGGCGGCACCTACGAGCAGTACTTC; cdr3_aa: CASSQGGTYEQYF
d_call: TRBD2; clone_size: NA; v_call: TRBV11-2; j_call: TRBJ2-1; cdr3_nt: TGTGCCAGCAGCTCCTGGACTAGCGGGAGGGGAAATGAGCAGTTCTTC; cdr3_aa: CASSSWTSGRGNEQFF
d_call: TRBD2; clone_size: NA; v_call: TRBV5-5; j_call: TRBJ2-3; cdr3_nt: TGTGCCAGCAGCTTGCCGACGGGAGGCCCTGGGGATACGCAGTATTTT; cdr3_aa: CASSLPTGGPGDTQYF
d_call: NA; clone_size: NA; v_call: TRBV14; j_call: TRBJ1-2; cdr3_nt: TGTGCCAGCAGCCAGACATATGGGGGCTACACCTTC; cdr3_aa: CASSQTYGGYTF
d_call: TRBD2; clone_size: NA; v_call: TRBV7-3; j_call: TRBJ2-3; cdr3_nt: TGTGCCAGCAGCGCAACCGGGACTAGCGGGAGAGATACGCAGTATTTT; cdr3_aa: CASSATGTSGRDTQYF
d_call: NA; clone_size: few; v_call: TRBV7-9; j_call: TRBJ2-7; cdr3_nt: TGTGCCAGCAGCTCCACGGGGTACGAGCAGTACTTC; cdr3_aa: CASSSTGYEQYF
d_call: NA; clone_size: few; v_call: TRBV30; j_call: TRBJ2-7; cdr3_nt: TGTGCCTGGAGTAACAGGTTCGAGCAGTACTTC; cdr3_aa: CAWSNRFEQYF
d_call: NA; clone_size: NA; v_call: TRBV11-2; j_call: TRBJ2-5; cdr3_nt: TGTGCCAGCAGCTCTGGCATACAAGAGACCCAGTACTTC; cdr3_aa: CASSSGIQETQYF
d_call: TRBD1; clone_size: NA; v_call: TRBV5-6; j_call: TRBJ1-2; cdr3_nt: TGTGCCAGCAGCTTGGCGGTCGGACAGGTCGTAGGGGGCTACACCTTC; cdr3_aa: CASSLAVGQVVGGYTF
d_call: TRBD1; clone_size: once; v_call: TRBV2; j_call: TRBJ2-2; cdr3_nt: TGTGCCAGCGGGGGGACAGGGAAGGTGGGGGAGCTGTTTTTT; cdr3_aa: CASGGTGKVGELFF
d_call: TRBD2; clone_size: NA; v_call: TRBV5-1; j_call: TRBJ2-3; cdr3_nt: TGCGCCAGCAGCCCACTTGGCGGGGGAGATACGCAGTATTTT; cdr3_aa: CASSPLGGGDTQYF
d_call: TRBD1; clone_size: NA; v_call: TRBV5-4; j_call: TRBJ1-4; cdr3_nt: TGTGCCAGCAGCTTAAACACGGACAGGGGGAATAATGAAAAACTGTTTTTT; cdr3_aa: CASSLNTDRGNNEKLFF
d_call: NA; clone_size: once; v_call: TRBV5-1; j_call: TRBJ2-1; cdr3_nt: TGCGCCAGCAGCTTTGGAGATGGGGAGCAGTTCTTC; cdr3_aa: CASSFGDGEQFF
d_call: NA; clone_size: few; v_call: TRBV6-5; j_call: TRBJ2-7; cdr3_nt: TGTGCCAGCAGTTACTCGGCCTCCTACGAGCAGTACTTC; cdr3_aa: CASSYSASYEQYF
d_call: NA; clone_size: NA; v_call: TRBV6-1; j_call: TRBJ1-2; cdr3_nt: TGTGCCAGCAGTGAACCACAGGGACCCTATGGCTACACCTTC; cdr3_aa: CASSEPQGPYGYTF